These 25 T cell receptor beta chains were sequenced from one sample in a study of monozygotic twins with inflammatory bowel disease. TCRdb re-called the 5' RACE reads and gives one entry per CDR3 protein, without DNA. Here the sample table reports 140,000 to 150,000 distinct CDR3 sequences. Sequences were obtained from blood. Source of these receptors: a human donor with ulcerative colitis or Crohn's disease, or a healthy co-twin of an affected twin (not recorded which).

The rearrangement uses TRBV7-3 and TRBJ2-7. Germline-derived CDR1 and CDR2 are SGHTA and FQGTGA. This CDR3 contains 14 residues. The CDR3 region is CASSITGDLYEQYF.

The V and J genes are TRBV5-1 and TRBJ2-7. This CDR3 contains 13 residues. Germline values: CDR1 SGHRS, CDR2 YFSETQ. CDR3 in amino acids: CASSSEYGYEQYF.

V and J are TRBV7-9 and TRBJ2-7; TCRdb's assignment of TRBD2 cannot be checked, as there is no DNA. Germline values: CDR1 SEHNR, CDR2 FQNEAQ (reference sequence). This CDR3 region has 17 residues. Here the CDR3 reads CASSRGLAGGFSYEQYF. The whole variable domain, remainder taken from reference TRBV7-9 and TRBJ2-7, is DTGVSQNPRHKITKRGQNVTFRCDPISEHNRLYWYRQTLGQGPEFLTYFQNEAQLEKSRLLSDRFSAERPKGSFSTLEIQRTEQGDSAMYLCASSRGLAGGFSYEQYFGPGTRLTVT.

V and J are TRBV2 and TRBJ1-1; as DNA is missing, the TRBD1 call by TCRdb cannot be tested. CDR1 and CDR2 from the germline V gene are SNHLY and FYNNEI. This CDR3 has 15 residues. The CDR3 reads CASSERGQGYTEAFF. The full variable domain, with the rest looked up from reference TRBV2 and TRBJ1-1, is EPEVTQTPSHQVTQMGQEVILRCVPISNHLYFYWYRQILGQKVEFLVSFYNNEISEKSEIFDDQFSVERPDGSNFTLKIRSTKLEDSAMYFCASSERGQGYTEAFFGQGTRLTVV.

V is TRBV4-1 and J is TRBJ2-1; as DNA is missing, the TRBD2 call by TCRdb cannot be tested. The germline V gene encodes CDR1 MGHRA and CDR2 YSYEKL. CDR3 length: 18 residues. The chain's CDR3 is CASSQDPPSGTADNEQFF.

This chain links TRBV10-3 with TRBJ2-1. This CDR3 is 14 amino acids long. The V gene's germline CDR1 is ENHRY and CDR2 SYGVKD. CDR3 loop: CAISDGGTYNEQFF.

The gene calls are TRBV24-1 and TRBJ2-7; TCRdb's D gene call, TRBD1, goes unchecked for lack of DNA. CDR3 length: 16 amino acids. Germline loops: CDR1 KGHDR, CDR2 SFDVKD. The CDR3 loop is CATSPGQSVGVYEQYF.

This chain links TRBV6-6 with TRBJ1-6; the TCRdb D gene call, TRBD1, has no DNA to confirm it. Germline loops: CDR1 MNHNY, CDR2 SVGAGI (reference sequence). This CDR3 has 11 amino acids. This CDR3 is CASTQGSPLHF.

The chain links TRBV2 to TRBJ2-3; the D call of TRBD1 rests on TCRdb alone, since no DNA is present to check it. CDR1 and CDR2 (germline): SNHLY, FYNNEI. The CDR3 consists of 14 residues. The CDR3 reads CASRHRANTDTQYF.

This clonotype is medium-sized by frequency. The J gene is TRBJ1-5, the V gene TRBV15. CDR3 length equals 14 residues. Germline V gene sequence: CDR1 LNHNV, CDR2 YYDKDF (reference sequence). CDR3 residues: CATSRLNGNQPQHF. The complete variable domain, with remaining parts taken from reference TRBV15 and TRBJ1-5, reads DAMVIQNPRYQVTQFGKPVTLSCSQTLNHNVMYWYQQKSSQAPKLLFHYYDKDFNNEADTPDNFQSRRPNTSFCFLDIRSPGLGDTAMYLCATSRLNGNQPQHFGDGTRLSIL.

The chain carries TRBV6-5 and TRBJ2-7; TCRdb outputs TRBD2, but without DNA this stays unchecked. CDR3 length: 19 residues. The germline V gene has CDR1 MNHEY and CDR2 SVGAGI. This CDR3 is CASSYSMVPRTSAYYEQYF.

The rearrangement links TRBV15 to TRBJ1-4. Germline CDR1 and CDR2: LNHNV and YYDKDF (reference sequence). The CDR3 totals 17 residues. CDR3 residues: CATSRDPTFATNEKLFF.

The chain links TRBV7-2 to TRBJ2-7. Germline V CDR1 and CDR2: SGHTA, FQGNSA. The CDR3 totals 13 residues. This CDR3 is CASSLTLPYEQYF.

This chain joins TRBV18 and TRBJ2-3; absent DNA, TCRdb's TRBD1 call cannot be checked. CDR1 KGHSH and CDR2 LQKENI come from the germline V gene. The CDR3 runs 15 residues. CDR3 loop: CASSPGQGSADTQYF.

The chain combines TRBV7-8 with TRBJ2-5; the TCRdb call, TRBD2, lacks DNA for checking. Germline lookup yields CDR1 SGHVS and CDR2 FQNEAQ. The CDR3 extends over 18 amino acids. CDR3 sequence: CASSPSWGTSGSQETQYF.

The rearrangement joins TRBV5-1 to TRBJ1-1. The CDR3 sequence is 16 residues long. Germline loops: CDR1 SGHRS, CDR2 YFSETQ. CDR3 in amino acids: CASSPQVRVWDTEAFF.

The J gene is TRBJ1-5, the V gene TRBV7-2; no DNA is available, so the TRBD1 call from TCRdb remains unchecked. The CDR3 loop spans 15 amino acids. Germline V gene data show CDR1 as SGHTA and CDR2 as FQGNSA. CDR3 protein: CASSLGGAGNQPQHF. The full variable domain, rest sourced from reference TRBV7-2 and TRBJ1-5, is GAGVSQSPSNKVTEKGKDVELRCDPISGHTALYWYRQSLGQGLEFLIYFQGNSAPDKSGLPSDRFSAERTGGSVSTLTIQRTQQEDSAVYLCASSLGGAGNQPQHFGDGTRLSIL.

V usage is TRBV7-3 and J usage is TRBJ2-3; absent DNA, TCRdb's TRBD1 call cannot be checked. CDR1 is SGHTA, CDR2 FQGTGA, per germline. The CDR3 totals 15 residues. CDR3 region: CASSPNLGGAGTQYF.

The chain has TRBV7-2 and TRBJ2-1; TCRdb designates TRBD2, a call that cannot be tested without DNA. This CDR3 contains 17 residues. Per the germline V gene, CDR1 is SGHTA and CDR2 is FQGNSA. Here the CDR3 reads CASSFSSGRSSYNEQFF.

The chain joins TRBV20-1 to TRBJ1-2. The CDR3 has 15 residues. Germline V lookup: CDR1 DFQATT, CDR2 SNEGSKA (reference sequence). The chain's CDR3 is CSARVSGRSNYGYTF.

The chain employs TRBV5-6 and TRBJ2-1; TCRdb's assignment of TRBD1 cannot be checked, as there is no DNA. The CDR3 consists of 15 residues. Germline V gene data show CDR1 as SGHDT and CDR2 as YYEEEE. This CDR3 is CASSLEGQGINEQFF.

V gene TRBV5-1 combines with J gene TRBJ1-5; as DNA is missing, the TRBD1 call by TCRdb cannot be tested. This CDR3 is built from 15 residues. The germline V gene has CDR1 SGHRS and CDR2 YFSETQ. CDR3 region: CASSLEVTAGQPQHF. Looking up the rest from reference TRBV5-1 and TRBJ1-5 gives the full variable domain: KAGVTQTPRYLIKTRGQQVTLSCSPISGHRSVSWYQQTPGQGLQFLFEYFSETQRNKGNFPGRFSGRQFSNSRSEMNVSTLELGDSALYLCASSLEVTAGQPQHFGDGTRLSIL.

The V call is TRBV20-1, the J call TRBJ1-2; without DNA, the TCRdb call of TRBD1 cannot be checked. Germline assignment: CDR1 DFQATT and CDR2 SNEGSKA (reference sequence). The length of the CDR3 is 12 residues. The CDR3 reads CSARTGSYGYTF.

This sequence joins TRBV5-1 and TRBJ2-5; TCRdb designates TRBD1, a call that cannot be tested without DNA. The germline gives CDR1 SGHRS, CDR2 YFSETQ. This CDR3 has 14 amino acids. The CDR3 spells CASSLRADQETQYF.

CDR3 sequence reads: CSAPRLGWTPLHF. V usage is TRBV20-1 and J usage is TRBJ1-6; TCRdb picks TRBD1, but there is no DNA to check that call. Per the germline V gene, CDR1 is DFQATT and CDR2 is SNEGSKA (reference sequence). This CDR3 contains 13 residues.